One sample yielded the 5 T cell receptor beta chains listed below, sequenced in a study of post-analysis software for immune sequencing data. Findings of the study overall: Patients showed TRBV5-6, TRBV5-1 and TRBV20-1 among roughly 5 TRBV segments more frequent than in controls.

Their recognized antigens are unknown. Unique molecular identifiers featured in each of the TCR beta cDNA libraries. From the PCR reads, TCRdb called clonotypes with MiXCR, one entry per CDR3 protein. The data contain roughly 700,000 distinct CDR3 sequences, 25% to 30% of them singletons. The sequenced sample consisted of blood. These receptor sequences come from a girl aged 5 to 17 with multiple sclerosis.

This clonotype has just a few counts. The chain couples TRBV9 to TRBJ2-1; the D gene is possibly TRBD1 (6 bases). From germline, CDR1 is SGDLS and CDR2 YYNGEE. CDR3 length: 16 residues. V was cut by 3 bases and J by 6 bases, with 19 bases left in between. The CDR3 sequence: CASSGPGTRWSNEQFF. The CDR3 bases are TGTGCCAGCAGCGGCCCCGGGACAAGATGGTCCAATGAGCAGTTCTTC.

J is TRBJ2-3 and V is TRBV29-1, with TRBD2 matching over 8 bases. The CDR3 has 15 amino acids. With V trimmed by 0 bases and J by 6 bases, 8 bases remained unmatched. From germline, CDR1 is SQVTM and CDR2 ANQGSEA. CDR3 sequence: CSVEDPREGLDTQYF. CDR3 DNA: TGCAGCGTTGAAGACCCACGGGAGGGCCTGGATACGCAGTATTTT.

J is TRBJ1-1 and V is TRBV7-2; D gene ambiguous. The CDR3 contains 15 residues. The germline CDR1 and CDR2 sequences are SGHTA and FQGNSA. V lost 0 bases to trimming and J lost 4 bases, with 12 bases between them. The CDR3 DNA sequence: TGTGCCAGCAGCTTAGCGGGAGGTTATTCCACTGAAGCTTTCTTT. Translating it yields CASSLAGGYSTEAFF.

V and J are TRBV11-3 and TRBJ2-2; no clear D. The V and J ends lost 3 bases and 6 bases respectively, with 5 bases between them. This CDR3 is 12 amino acids long. The germline V gene has CDR1 SGHNT and CDR2 YENEEA. The CDR3 sequence: CASSLVPGELFF. In DNA, the CDR3 is TGTGCCAGCAGCTTGGTTCCCGGGGAGCTGTTTTTT.

The J gene is TRBJ1-2, the V gene TRBV5-1; D is perhaps TRBD1 (6 bases). Between the trimmed V and J ends, which lost 4 bases and 7 bases, there was a span of 20 bases. This CDR3 has 15 amino acids. Germline CDR1 SGHRS, CDR2 YFSETQ. The CDR3 nucleotides are TGCGCCAGCAGCCCAGAGACAGGCTGGTTAGTTGGCTACACCTTC. Residues: CASSPETGWLVGYTF.